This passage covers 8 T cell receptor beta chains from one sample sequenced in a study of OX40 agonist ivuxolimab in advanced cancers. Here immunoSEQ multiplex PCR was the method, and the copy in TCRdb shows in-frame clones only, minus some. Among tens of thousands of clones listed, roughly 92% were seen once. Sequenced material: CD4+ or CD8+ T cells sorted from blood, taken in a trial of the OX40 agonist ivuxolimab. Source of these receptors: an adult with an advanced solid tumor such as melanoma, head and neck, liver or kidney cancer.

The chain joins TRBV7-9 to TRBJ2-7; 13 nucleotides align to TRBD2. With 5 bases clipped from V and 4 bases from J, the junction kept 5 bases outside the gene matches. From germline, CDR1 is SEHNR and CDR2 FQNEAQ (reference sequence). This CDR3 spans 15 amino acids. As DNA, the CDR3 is TGTGCCAGCAGCACTAGCGGGAGGGCCGGATACGAGCAGTACTTC. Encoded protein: CASSTSGRAGYEQYF.

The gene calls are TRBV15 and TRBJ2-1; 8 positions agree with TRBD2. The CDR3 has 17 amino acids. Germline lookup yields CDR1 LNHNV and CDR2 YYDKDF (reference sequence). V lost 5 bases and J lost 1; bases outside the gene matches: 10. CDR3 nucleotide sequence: TGTGCCACCAGCCGGGGGAGCGGGAGCGGGTCCTACAATGAGCAGTTCTTC. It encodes CATSRGSGSGSYNEQFF.

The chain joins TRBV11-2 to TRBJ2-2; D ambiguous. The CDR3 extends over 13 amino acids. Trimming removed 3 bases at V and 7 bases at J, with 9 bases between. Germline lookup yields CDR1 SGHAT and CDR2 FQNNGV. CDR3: CASSFNVGGELFF. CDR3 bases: TGTGCCAGCAGCTTCAACGTTGGCGGGGAGCTGTTTTTT.

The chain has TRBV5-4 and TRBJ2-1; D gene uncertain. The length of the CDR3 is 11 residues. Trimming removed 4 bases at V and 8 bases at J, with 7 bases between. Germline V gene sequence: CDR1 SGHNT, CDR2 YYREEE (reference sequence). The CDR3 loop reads CASSLSDEQFF. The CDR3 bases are TGTGCCAGCAGCCTGAGTGATGAGCAGTTCTTC.

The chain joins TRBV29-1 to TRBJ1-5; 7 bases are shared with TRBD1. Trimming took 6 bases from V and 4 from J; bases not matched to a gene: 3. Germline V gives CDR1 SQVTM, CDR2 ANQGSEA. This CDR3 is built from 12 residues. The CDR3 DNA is TGCAGCGTCGGGGGACAGAATCAGCCCCAGCATTTT. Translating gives CSVGGQNQPQHF.

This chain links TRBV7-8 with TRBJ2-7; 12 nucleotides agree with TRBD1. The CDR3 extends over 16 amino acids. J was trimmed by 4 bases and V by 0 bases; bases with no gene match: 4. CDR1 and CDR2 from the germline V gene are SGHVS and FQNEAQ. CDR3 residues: CASSLAGTGGWYEQYF. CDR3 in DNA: TGTGCCAGCAGCTTAGCCGGGACAGGGGGCTGGTACGAGCAGTACTTC.

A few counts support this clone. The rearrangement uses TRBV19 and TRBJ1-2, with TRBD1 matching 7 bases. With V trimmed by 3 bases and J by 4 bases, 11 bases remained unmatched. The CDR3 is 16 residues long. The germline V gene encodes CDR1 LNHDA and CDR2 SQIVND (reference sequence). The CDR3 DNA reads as TGTGCCAGTAGTATCCGGGGACAGCGCCACAGCTATGGCTACACCTTC. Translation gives CASSIRGQRHSYGYTF. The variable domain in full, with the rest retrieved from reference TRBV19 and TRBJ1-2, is DGGITQSPKYLFRKEGQNVTLSCEQNLNHDAMYWYRQDPGQGLRLIYYSQIVNDFQKGDIAEGYSVSREKKESFPLTVTSAQKNPTAFYLCASSIRGQRHSYGYTFGSGTRLTVV.

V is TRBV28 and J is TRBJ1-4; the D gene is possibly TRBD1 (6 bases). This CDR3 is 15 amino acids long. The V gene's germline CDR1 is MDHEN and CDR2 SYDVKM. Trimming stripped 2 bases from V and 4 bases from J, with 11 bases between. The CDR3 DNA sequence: TGTGCCAGCAGTTTAGTGATAGGGGGTAATGAAAAACTGTTTTTT. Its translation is CASSLVIGGNEKLFF. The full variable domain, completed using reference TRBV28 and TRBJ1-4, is DVKVTQSSRYLVKRTGEKVFLECVQDMDHENMFWYRQDPGLGLRLIYFSYDVKMKEKGDIPEGYSVSREKKERFSLILESASTNQTSMYLCASSLVIGGNEKLFFGSGTQLSVL.